Below are 23 T cell receptor beta chains sequenced from a single sample in a study of T cells after yellow fever vaccination. TCRdb recomputed calls from the 5' RACE reads with MiXCR, one row per CDR3 protein. The data show roughly 170,000 distinct CDR3 sequences, with roughly a tenth seen just once and under 40% held by the top ten. The sequencing used CD8+ T cells sorted from PBMCs, collected 45 days after the yellow fever booster vaccination. The receptors shown here come from a young man who received the YFV17D yellow fever vaccine.

The chain employs TRBV13 and TRBJ1-1; 7 bases line up with TRBD1. V dropped 3 bases and J dropped 2; count of bases not matched to a gene: 6. The CDR3 is 15 residues long. Germline V gene lookup returns CDR1 PRHDT and CDR2 FYEKMQ (reference sequence). This CDR3 reads CASSFGTVANTEAFF. The DNA of the CDR3 is TGTGCCAGCAGCTTCGGGACAGTTGCAAACACTGAAGCTTTCTTT.

The rearrangement uses TRBV7-8 and TRBJ2-7; TRBD2 agrees at 8 bases. Germline loops: CDR1 SGHVS, CDR2 FQNEAQ. V trimming: 1 base; J trimming: 3 bases; junction bases outside the gene matches: 2. The CDR3 is 14 amino acids. CDR3 loop: CASSLEGLVYEQYF. The CDR3 DNA reads TGTGCCAGCAGCTTAGAGGGACTAGTCTACGAGCAGTACTTC.

This clonotype came up a few times. The chain couples TRBV6-2 or TRBV6-3 to TRBJ1-1; 7 nucleotides match TRBD1. The CDR3 loop spans 17 amino acids. Germline-derived CDR1 and CDR2 are MNHEY and SVGEGT. V was clipped by 2 bases and J by 0 bases; unmatched bases: 9. CDR3 amino acids: CASSYGWTGRMNTEAFF. DNA of the CDR3: TGTGCCAGCAGTTACGGTTGGACAGGACGGATGAACACTGAAGCTTTCTTT.

This chain connects TRBV9 to TRBJ2-3; 12 bases are a match to TRBD2. Germline CDR1 reads SGDLS; CDR2 reads YYNGEE. Trimming at V came to 4 bases and at J to 4 bases, leaving 7 bases not matched to a gene. This CDR3 region has 16 residues. CDR3 loop: CASSPRLAGVADTQYF. CDR3 nucleotides: TGTGCCAGCAGCCCCCGACTAGCGGGGGTGGCAGATACGCAGTATTTT.

This chain joins TRBV27 and TRBJ2-7; unclear D gene. There are 14 residues in the CDR3. Trimming cost V 5 bases and J 0 bases, with 11 bases left between them. Germline lookup yields CDR1 MNHEY and CDR2 SMNVEV (reference sequence). The CDR3 spells CASSPGPRSYEQYV. The CDR3 bases are TGTGCCAGCAGTCCTGGACCCCGCTCCTACGAGCAGTACGTC.

This clonotype has ten or more counts. The CDR3 loop is CASTHSGGDNEQFF. The CDR3 DNA is TGTGCCAGCACCCATAGCGGGGGGGACAATGAGCAGTTCTTC. The J gene is TRBJ2-1, the V gene TRBV25-1; TRBD2 aligns across 11 bases. Germline lookup yields CDR1 MGHDK and CDR2 SYGVNS. The CDR3 has 14 residues. V lost 7 bases, J lost 5 bases, and 4 bases stayed unmatched.

This clonotype was found a few times. The chain uses TRBV11-2 and TRBJ1-5; D unresolved. The germline CDR1 and CDR2 sequences are SGHAT and FQNNGV. V was shortened by 1 base and J by 0 bases, with 7 bases between the two germline ends. The length of the CDR3 is 15 residues. The chain's CDR3 is CASSLGGYSNQPQHF. The CDR3 nucleotides are TGTGCCAGCAGCTTAGGGGGTTATAGCAATCAGCCCCAGCATTTT.

The gene calls are TRBV5-1 and TRBJ1-5, with D hard to call. Between the trimmed V and J ends, which lost 2 bases and 5 bases, there was a span of 11 bases. There are 14 residues in the CDR3. Germline V gene sequence: CDR1 SGHRS, CDR2 YFSETQ. Written as DNA, the CDR3 is TGCGCCAGCAGCTTTACTGGGCGAGATCAGCCCCAGCATTTT. It specifies CASSFTGRDQPQHF.

This clonotype was seen a single time. The chain has TRBV5-4 and TRBJ1-5, with 11 positions matching TRBD1. CDR1 and CDR2 from the germline V gene are SGHNT and YYREEE (reference sequence). The V and J ends lost 2 bases and 1 base, in that order; junction bases with no gene match: 5. CDR3 length: 17 amino acids. CDR3 protein: CASSLTGQGGSNQPQHF. Written as DNA, the CDR3 is TGTGCCAGCAGCTTAACGGGACAGGGGGGAAGCAATCAGCCCCAGCATTTT.

This chain connects TRBV7-2 to TRBJ2-3; D unresolved. CDR1 is SGHTA, CDR2 FQGNSA, per germline. The length of the CDR3 is 13 residues. V was clipped by 5 bases and J by 2 bases, with 8 bases between them. The CDR3 DNA is TGTGCCAGCAGCGATGTGGCCACAGATACGCAGTATTTT. Amino acids: CASSDVATDTQYF. The full variable domain, rest sourced from reference TRBV7-2 and TRBJ2-3, is GAGVSQSPSNKVTEKGKDVELRCDPISGHTALYWYRQSLGQGLEFLIYFQGNSAPDKSGLPSDRFSAERTGGSVSTLTIQRTQQEDSAVYLCASSDVATDTQYFGPGTRLTVL.

The J gene is TRBJ1-2, the V gene TRBV5-1, with 8 bases fitting TRBD1. Germline CDR1 and CDR2: SGHRS and YFSETQ. V lost 6 bases, J lost 8 bases, and 15 bases stayed unmatched. CDR3 length: 15 residues. In nucleotides, the CDR3 is TGCGCCAGCACGAAAGAAGGACAGGGTCTTGGAGGCTACACCTTC. This sequence encodes CASTKEGQGLGGYTF.

The V gene is TRBV7-9, the J gene TRBJ2-4; the D call may be TRBD1 or TRBD2 (7 bases each). Between the trimmed V and J ends, which lost 11 bases and 7 bases, there was a span of 18 bases. Germline loops: CDR1 SEHNR, CDR2 FQNEAQ (reference sequence). The CDR3 is 13 amino acids. CDR3 sequence reads: CAGQGGETNIQYF. The CDR3 DNA reads TGTGCCGGTCAGGGGGGGGAAACCAACATTCAGTACTTC. Based on the CDR3 plus reference TRBV7-9 and TRBJ2-4, the full variable domain is DTGVSQNPRHKITKRGQNVTFRCDPISEHNRLYWYRQTLGQGPEFLTYFQNEAQLEKSRLLSDRFSAERPKGSFSTLEIQRTEQGDSAMYLCAGQGGETNIQYFGAGTRLSVL.

This clonotype was counted only a few times. DNA for the CDR3: TGTGCCAGCAGTCATTTCGGGACACCTAGCACAGATACGCAGTATTTT. Amino acids: CASSHFGTPSTDTQYF. V is TRBV6-6 and J is TRBJ2-3; D possibly corresponds to TRBD1 (6 bases). Looked up from germline, CDR1 is MNHNY and CDR2 is SVGAGI (reference sequence). Trimming stripped 5 bases from V and 0 bases from J, with 15 bases between. This CDR3 is 16 amino acids long.

This chain uses TRBV25-1 with TRBJ1-2; D gene unclear. Looked up from germline, CDR1 is MGHDK and CDR2 is SYGVNS. The CDR3 is 11 residues long. V shed 4 bases and J shed 6 bases, with 6 bases lying between them. The CDR3 protein is CASSVRNGYTF. For the CDR3, the DNA is TGTGCCAGCAGTGTCAGGAATGGCTACACCTTC.

The chain recombines TRBV6-2 or TRBV6-3 with TRBJ2-1, with D tentatively TRBD2 (6 bases). V lost 7 bases and J 0 bases, leaving 10 bases between the germline ends. CDR3 length equals 14 residues. Germline V gene data show CDR1 as MNHEY and CDR2 as SVGEGT. Here the CDR3 reads CASTEGLSYNEQFF. The CDR3 DNA follows: TGTGCCAGCACTGAGGGACTCTCCTACAATGAGCAGTTCTTC.

A few counts support this clonotype. The junction does not match germline at one end; this may be a read error. The chain couples TRBV4-2 to TRBJ1-5; no clear D gene. The CDR3 spans 13 residues. Germline V gives CDR1 LGHNA, CDR2 YNFKEQ. The DNA for the CDR3 is TGTGCCAGCAGCCAAGATATAGGCGGTCCTCTTGCATTT. It specifies CASSQDIGGPLAF.

CDR3 nucleotide sequence: TGCGCCAGCAGCCAAAAATTCGGGGGCGAGCAGTACGTC. This encodes CASSQKFGGEQYV. This chain uses TRBV4-1 with TRBJ2-7; possible D gene TRBD2, 6 bases. CDR3 length equals 13 residues. V was cut by 2 bases and J by 6 bases, with 11 bases left in between. The germline gives CDR1 MGHRA, CDR2 YSYEKL.

The V and J genes are TRBV6-5 and TRBJ2-2; 10 nucleotides align to TRBD2. CDR3 length: 21 residues. Germline CDR1 MNHEY, CDR2 SVGAGI. Trimming cost V 6 bases and J 4 bases; bases outside gene matches: 23. The CDR3 nucleotides are TGTGCCAGCAGCCTACAGCTAGCGGGGGTCCAAATAGGCCCGGGCACCGGGGAGCTGTTTTTT. This gives the protein CASSLQLAGVQIGPGTGELFF.

The chain combines TRBV7-6 with TRBJ2-2; D is unresolved. Germline V CDR1 and CDR2: SGHVS, FNYEAQ. The ends were cut back, 3 bases at V and 0 bases at J, with 5 bases in the middle. This CDR3 comprises 14 residues. CDR3 DNA: TGTGCCAGCAGCTTTTCCGCGAACACCGGGGAGCTGTTTTTT. Amino acids: CASSFSANTGELFF.

The chain recombines TRBV27 with TRBJ1-6; maybe TRBD1 (6 bases). The germline V gene encodes CDR1 MNHEY and CDR2 SMNVEV (reference sequence). V was cut by 0 bases and J by 10 bases, with 13 bases left in between. The CDR3 runs 15 residues. The CDR3 reads CASSLSMGGRSPLHF. DNA for the CDR3: TGTGCCAGCAGTTTATCTATGGGGGGCCGGTCACCCCTCCACTTT.

V is TRBV4-1 and J is TRBJ1-2; possible D gene TRBD1, 5 bases. Trimming cost V 3 bases and J 8 bases, with 10 bases left between them. The length of the CDR3 is 12 residues. Germline V CDR1 and CDR2: MGHRA, YSYEKL. The CDR3 bases are TGCGCCAGCAGCCAGGGACTTGCCGGCTACACCTTC. It encodes CASSQGLAGYTF.

This clonotype was detected a few times. V and J are TRBV2 and TRBJ1-1; the D is unclear. V lost 6 bases and J 0 bases, leaving 14 bases between the germline ends. Germline V gives CDR1 SNHLY, CDR2 FYNNEI. The CDR3 extends over 15 amino acids. The CDR3 bases are TGTGCCAGCAGCGGCCCCGGGCAGTTGAACACTGAAGCTTTCTTT. Translation gives CASSGPGQLNTEAFF.

A few counts support this clonotype. CDR3 bases: TGTGCCAGCAGTTACGGACAGGGACACACTGAAGCTTTCTTT. Translating gives CASSYGQGHTEAFF. This chain uses TRBV6-5 with TRBJ1-1; the match to TRBD1 covers 8 bases. CDR3 length equals 14 residues. The germline CDR1 and CDR2 sequences are MNHEY and SVGAGI. The J segment lost 3 bases and the V segment lost 2 bases, leaving 2 bases of the junction unmatched.